This T cell receptor beta chain is from a study of blood T cell repertoires in COVID-19. For the study at large: The United States, Italy and Spain were the sources of the acute and convalescent COVID-19 samples. PBMCs, B-cell-depleted T cells, or T cells were the source of the cDNA or gDNA that made up the material.

Original processing notes: Amplification of reference gene primers provided the estimated nucleated cell counts. Profiling relied on immunoSEQ multiplex PCR, and the TCRdb table lists in-frame clones only, not all of them. The DNA gave D and trimming, while V, J and clone size come from that table. The data hold 160,000 or so clones, with 70% to 85% observed a single time. The germline gives CDR1 SGHRS, CDR2 YFSETQ. This CDR3 has 13 residues. V lost 9 bases and J lost 2, with 13 bases in between. Sequenced material: peripheral blood. The receptor was isolated from a woman in her forties or fifties with acute or convalescent COVID-19. The V call is TRBV5-1, the J call TRBJ2-3, with D unclear. The CDR3 protein is CATAPGYTDTQYF. CDR3 in DNA: TGCGCCACCGCTCCGGGTTACACAGATACGCAGTATTTT.